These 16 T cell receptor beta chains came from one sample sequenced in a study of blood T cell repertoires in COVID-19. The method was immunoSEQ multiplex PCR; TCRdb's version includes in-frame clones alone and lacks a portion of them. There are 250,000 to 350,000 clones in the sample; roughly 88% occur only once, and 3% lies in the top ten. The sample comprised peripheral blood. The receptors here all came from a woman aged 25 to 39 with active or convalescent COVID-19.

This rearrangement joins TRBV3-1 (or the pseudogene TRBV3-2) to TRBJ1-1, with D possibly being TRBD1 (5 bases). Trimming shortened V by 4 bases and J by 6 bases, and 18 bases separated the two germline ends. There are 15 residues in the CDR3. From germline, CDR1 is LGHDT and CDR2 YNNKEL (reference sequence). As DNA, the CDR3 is TGTGCCAGCAGCCGCAAGATGGGGGGGGGAGCTGAAGCTTTCTTT. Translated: CASSRKMGGGAEAFF.

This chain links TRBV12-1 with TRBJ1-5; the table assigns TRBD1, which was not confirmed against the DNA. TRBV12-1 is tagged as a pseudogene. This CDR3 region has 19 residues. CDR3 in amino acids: CASIPAVGSFPLGNQPQHF. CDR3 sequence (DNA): TGTGCCAGCATCCCTGCTGTGGGCAGTTTTCCCCTCGGCAATCAGCCCCAGCATTTT.

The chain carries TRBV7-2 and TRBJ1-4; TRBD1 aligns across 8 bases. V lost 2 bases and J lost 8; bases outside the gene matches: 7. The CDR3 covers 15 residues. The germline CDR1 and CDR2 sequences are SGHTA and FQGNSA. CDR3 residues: CASSLLGQEGEKLFF. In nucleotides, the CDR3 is TGTGCCAGCAGCTTATTGGGACAGGAGGGGGAAAAACTGTTTTTT.

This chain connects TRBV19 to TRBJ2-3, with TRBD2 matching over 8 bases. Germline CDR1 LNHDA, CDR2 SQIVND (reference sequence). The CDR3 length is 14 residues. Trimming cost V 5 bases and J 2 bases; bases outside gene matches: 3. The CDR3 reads CASSVGGATDTQYF. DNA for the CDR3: TGTGCCAGTAGTGTCGGGGGGGCCACAGATACGCAGTATTTT.

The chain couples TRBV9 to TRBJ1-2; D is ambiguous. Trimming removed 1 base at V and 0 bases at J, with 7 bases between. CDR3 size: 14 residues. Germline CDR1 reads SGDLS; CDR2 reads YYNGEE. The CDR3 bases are TGTGCCAGCAGCGTAACAGCTGCTAACTATGGCTACACCTTC. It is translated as CASSVTAANYGYTF.

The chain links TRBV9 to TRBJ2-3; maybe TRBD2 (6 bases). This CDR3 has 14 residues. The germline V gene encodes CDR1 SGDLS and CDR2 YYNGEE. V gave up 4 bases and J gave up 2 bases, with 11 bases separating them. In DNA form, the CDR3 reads TGTGCCAGCAGCTTTAGCGGAGACACAGATACGCAGTATTTT. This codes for CASSFSGDTDTQYF.

CDR3 nucleotide sequence: TGTGCCAGCAGCCAACGCGGGGGGCTGAGCACAGATACGCAGTATTTT. This codes for CASSQRGGLSTDTQYF. The chain employs TRBV3-1 (or the pseudogene TRBV3-2) and TRBJ2-3; 8 bases agree with TRBD2. This CDR3 has 16 amino acids. CDR1 and CDR2 from the germline V gene are LGHDT and YNNKEL (reference sequence). The J segment lost 0 bases and the V segment lost 2 bases, leaving 4 bases of the junction unmatched.

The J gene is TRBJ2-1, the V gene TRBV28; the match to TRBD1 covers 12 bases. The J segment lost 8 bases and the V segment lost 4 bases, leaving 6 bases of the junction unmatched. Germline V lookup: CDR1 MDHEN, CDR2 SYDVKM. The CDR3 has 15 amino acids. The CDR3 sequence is CASSSAGQGADEQFF. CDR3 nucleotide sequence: TGTGCCAGCAGTTCCGCGGGACAGGGGGCGGATGAGCAGTTCTTC.

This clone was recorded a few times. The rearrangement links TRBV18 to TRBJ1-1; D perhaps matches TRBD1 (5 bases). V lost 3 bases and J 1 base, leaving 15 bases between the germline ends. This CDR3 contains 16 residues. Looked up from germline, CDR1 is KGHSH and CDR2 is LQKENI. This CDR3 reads CASSPHPPTGNTEAFF. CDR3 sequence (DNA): TGTGCCAGCTCACCCCATCCACCAACAGGGAACACTGAAGCTTTCTTT.

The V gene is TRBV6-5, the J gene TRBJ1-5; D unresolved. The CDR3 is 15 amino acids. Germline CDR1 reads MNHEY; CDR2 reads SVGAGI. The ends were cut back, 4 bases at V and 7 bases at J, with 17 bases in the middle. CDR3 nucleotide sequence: TGTGCCAGCAGTTCCATCGGGCGCCCGGGGCAGCCCCAGCATTTT. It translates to CASSSIGRPGQPQHF.

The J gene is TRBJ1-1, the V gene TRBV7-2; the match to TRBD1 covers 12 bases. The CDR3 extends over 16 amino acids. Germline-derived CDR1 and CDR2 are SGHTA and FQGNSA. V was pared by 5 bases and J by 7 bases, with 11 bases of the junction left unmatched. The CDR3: CASSPPGTGGADEAFF. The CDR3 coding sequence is TGTGCCAGCAGCCCCCCGGGGACAGGGGGCGCCGATGAAGCTTTCTTT.

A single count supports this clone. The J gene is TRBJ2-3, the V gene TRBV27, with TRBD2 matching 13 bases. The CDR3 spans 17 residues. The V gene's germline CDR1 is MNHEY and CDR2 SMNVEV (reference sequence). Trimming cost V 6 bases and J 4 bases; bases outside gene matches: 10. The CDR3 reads CASSSVGTSGVADTQYF. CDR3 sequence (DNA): TGTGCCAGCAGCTCCGTCGGGACTAGCGGGGTGGCAGATACGCAGTATTTT.

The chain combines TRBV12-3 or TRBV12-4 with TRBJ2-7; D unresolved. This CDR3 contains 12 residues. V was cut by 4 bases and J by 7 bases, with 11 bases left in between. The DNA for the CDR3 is TGTGCCAGCAGTTCCCCACATGGTGAGCAGTACTTC. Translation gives CASSSPHGEQYF.

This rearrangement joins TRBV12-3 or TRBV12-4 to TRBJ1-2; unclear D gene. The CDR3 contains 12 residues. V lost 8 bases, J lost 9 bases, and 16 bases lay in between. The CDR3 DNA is TGTGCCAGCGCTCCTGGGCCGACCAGCTACACCTTC. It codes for CASAPGPTSYTF.

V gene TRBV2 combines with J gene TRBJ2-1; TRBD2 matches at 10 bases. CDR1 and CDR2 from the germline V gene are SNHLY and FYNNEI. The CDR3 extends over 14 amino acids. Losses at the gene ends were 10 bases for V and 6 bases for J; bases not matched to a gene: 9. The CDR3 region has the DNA TGTGCCACCTACCAGCGGGGGGGCGGCAATGAGCAGTTCTTC. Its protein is CATYQRGGGNEQFF.

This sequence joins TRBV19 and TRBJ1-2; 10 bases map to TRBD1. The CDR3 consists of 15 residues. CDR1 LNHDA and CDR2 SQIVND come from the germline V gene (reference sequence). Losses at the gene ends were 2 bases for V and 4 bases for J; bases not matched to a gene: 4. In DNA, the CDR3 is TGTGCCAGTAGTATATGGGGACAGGGGCCCTATGGCTACACCTTC. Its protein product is CASSIWGQGPYGYTF.